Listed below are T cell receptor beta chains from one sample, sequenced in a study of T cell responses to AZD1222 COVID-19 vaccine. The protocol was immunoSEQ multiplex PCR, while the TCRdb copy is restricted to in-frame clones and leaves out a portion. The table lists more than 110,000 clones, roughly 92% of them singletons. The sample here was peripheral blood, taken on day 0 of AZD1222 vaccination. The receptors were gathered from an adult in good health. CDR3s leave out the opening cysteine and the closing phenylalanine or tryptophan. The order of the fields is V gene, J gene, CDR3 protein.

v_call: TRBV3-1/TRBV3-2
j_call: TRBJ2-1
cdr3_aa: ASSQDLAAYNEQF

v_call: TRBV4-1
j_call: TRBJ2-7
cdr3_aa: ASRPSGGAYEQY

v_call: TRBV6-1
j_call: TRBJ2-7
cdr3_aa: ASSERDRQRGEQY

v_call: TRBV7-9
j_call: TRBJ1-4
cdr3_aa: ASSASDRGEKLF

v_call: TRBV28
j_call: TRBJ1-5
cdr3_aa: ASSLLEGARVLKPNQPQH

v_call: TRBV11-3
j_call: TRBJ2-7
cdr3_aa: ASSPRGYEQY

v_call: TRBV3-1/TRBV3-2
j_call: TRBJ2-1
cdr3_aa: ASSEGLAGEEQF

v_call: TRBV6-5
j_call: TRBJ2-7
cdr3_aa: ATGQGWPYEQY

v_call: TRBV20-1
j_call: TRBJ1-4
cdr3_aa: SASARGNEKLF

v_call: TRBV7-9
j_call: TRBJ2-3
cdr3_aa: AFKGVAGTTDTQY

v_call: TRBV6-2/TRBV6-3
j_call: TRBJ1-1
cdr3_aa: ASSYWGRTTEAF

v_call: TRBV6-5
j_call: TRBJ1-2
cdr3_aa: ASIPSRGRDYGYT

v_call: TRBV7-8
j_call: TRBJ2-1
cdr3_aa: ASSLESGGYNEQF

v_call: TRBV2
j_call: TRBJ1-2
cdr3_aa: ASLRDRGNYGYT

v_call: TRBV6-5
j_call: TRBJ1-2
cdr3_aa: ASRAQGIGGYT

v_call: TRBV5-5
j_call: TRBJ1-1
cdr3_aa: ASNDSPNTEAF

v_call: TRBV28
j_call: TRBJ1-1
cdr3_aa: ASSRQGPKAF

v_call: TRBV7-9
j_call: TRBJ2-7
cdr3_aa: ASSSIRTGTGGSYEQY

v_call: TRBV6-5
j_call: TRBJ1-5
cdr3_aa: ASSDSRQGDQPQH

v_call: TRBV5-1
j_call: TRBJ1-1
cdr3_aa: ASSLGGAPTEAF

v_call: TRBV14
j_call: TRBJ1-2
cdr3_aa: ASSQEGDYT

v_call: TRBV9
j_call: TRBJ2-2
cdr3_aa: ASSVGGLNTGELF

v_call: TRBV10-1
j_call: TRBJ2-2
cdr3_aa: ASRDLSGELF

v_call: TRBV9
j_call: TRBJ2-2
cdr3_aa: ASGLAGGTGELF

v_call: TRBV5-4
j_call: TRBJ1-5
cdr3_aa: ASSFPNQPQH

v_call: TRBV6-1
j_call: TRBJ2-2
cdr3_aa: ASSELADTGELF

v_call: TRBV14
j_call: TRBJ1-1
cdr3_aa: ASSLLGKGAQTEAF

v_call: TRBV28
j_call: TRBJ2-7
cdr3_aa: ASSLIGGSYEQY

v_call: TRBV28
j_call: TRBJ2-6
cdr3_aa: ASRTGSGANVLT

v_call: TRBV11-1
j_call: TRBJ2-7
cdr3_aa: ASSPPLGQGSYEQY

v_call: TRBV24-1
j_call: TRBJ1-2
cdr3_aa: ATSDSAEGYT

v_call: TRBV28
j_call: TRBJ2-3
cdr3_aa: ASSPLAGSTDTQY

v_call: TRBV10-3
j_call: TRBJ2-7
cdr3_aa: AISDRDYEQY

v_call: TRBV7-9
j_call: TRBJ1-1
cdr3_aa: ASSFYEAF

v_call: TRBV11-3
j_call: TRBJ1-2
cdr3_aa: ASSLDNRGHGYT

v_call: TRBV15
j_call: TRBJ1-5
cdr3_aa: ATSRDFGGTPQH

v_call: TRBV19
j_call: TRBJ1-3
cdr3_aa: ASSTGTHLGSSGNTIY

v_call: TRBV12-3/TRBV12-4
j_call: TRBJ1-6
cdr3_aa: ASSLGVNSPLH

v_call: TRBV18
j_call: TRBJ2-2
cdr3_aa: ASSPRLVSGGAGELF

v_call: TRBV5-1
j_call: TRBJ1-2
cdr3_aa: ASSLAQGISGYT

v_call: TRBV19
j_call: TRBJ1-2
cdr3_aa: ASSNPFDGQEANYGYT

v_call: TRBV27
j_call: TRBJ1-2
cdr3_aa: ASSLYPPVSYGYT

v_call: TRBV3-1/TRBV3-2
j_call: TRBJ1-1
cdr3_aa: ASSQGASPYTEAF

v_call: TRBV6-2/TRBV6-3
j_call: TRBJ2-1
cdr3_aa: ASSSRLAVSYNEQF

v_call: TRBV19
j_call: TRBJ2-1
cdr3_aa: ASSIFGETYNEQF

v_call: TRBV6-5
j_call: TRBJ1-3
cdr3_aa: ASSPRGAGNTIY